This is a list of T cell receptor beta chains from one sample in a study of cytomegalovirus exposure and HLA in healthy donors. Profiled with immunoSEQ multiplex PCR; TCRdb holds only in-frame clones, not every one. The data hold more than 100,000 clones, with 74% observed a single time. Specimen: PBMCs. Source of these receptors: a woman aged 45 to 65 in good health and CMV-seropositive. CDR3s include the opening cysteine and the closing phenylalanine or tryptophan. D genes are given only for firm matches. Clone size appears in some rows only: once, few, many, or a class for an expanded clone.

CDR3nt | CDR3aa | v_gene | abundance | j_gene | d_gene
TGTGCCAGCAGCGCGGGTGTGGGTAGCGGGGGGTCGAACACCGGGGAGCTGTTTTTT | CASSAGVGSGGSNTGELFF | TRBV5-4 | once | TRBJ2-2 | TRBD2
TGTGCCAGTAGTATAGGTGTAAATCAGCCCCAGCATTTT | CASSIGVNQPQHF | TRBV19 | NA | TRBJ1-5 | NA
TGTGCCAGCAGCTTGGCAGGGGGGAATCAGCCCCAGCATTTT | CASSLAGGNQPQHF | TRBV5-5 | NA | TRBJ1-5 | TRBD1
TGTGCCAGCAGCAACAGAGATCAGCCCCAGCATTTT | CASSNRDQPQHF | TRBV6-1 | once | TRBJ1-5 | NA
TGTGCCAGCAGCTCCTCGACAGGGCTGTGGGGGAATGAAAAACTGTTTTTT | CASSSSTGLWGNEKLFF | TRBV5-4 | NA | TRBJ1-4 | TRBD1
TGCGCCAGCAGCCAAGGGACAGGGGGCCGGGAAAAACTGTTTTTT | CASSQGTGGREKLFF | TRBV4-3 | NA | TRBJ1-4 | TRBD1
TGTGCCAGCAGTTACAGGGGAAGCTCCTACGAGCAGTACTTC | CASSYRGSSYEQYF | TRBV6-5 | NA | TRBJ2-7 | NA
TGTGCCAGCAGCCAAGTTTCTGGGGGGGATGAACAGTACTTC | CASSQVSGGDEQYF | TRBV14 | NA | TRBJ2-7 | TRBD2
TGTGCCAGTAGCGGGGACAGCTCCTACGAGCAGTACTTC | CASSGDSSYEQYF | TRBV19 | NA | TRBJ2-7 | TRBD1
TGTGCCAGCAGCTTAGGGACAGGGACACCTTCTACCTACGAGCAGTACTTC | CASSLGTGTPSTYEQYF | TRBV7-6 | NA | TRBJ2-7 | TRBD1
TGTGCCAGCAGCGGACGACAGGGGGGGCAAGAGACCCAGTACTTC | CASSGRQGGQETQYF | TRBV5-6 | NA | TRBJ2-5 | TRBD1